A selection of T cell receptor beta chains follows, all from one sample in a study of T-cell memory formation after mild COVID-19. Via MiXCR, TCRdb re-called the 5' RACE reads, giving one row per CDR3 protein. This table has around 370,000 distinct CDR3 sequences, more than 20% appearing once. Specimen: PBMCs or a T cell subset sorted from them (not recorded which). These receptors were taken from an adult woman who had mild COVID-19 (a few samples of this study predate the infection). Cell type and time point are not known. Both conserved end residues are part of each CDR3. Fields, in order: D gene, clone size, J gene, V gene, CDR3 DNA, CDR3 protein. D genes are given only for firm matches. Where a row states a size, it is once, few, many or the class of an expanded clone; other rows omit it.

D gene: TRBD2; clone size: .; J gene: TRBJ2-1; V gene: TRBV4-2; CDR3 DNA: TGTGCCAGTGGGAGGGATTACAATGAGCAGTTCTTC; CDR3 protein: CASGRDYNEQFF
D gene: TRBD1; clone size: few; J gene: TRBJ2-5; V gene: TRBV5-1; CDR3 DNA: TGCGCCAGCCCTTCTCGCCGGGACAGGAACCAAGAGACCCAGTACTTC; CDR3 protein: CASPSRRDRNQETQYF
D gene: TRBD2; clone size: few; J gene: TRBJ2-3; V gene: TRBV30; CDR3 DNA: TGTGCCTGGACCCGACTAGCGGGGCTCACAGATACGCAGTATTTT; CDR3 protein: CAWTRLAGLTDTQYF
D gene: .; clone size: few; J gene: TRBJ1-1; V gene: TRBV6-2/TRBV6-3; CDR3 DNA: TGTGCCAGTACGAAGGGCCCCTCTGTCCCTCTGGACACTGAAGCTTTCTTT; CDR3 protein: CASTKGPSVPLDTEAFF
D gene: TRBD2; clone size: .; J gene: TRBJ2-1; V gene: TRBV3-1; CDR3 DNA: TGTGCCAGCAGCCAAGATTGGGGGGGATACAATGAGCAGTTCTTC; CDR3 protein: CASSQDWGGYNEQFF
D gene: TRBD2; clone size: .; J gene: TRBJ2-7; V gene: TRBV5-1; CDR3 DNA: TGCGCCAGCAGCCCCGACCCTAGCGGTCGGTCCTACGAGCAGTACTTC; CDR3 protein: CASSPDPSGRSYEQYF
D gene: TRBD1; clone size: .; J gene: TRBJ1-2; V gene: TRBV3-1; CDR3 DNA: TGTGCCAGCAGCGCAATCGGGACAGATAGAATCTATGGCTACACCTTC; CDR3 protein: CASSAIGTDRIYGYTF
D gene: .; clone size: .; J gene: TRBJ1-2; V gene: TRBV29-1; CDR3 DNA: TGCAGCGCTCTGCTATACGGTGGCTACACCTTC; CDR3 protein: CSALLYGGYTF
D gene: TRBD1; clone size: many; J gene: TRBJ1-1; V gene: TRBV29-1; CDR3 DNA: TGCAGCGCAGCGGGACAGCTTAACACTGAAGCTTTCTTT; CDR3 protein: CSAAGQLNTEAFF
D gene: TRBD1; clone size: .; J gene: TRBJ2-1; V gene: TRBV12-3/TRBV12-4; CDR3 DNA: TGTGCCAGCAGTTTCGATCTCCGGGACAGGGCGTTTTCTGAGCAGTTCTTC; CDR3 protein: CASSFDLRDRAFSEQFF
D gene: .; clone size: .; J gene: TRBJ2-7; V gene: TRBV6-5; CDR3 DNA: TGTGCCAGCAGTGACGCAGCCGATTTCTCCTACGAGCAGTACTTC; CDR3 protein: CASSDAADFSYEQYF
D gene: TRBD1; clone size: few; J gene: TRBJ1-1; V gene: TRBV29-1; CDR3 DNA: TGCAGCGTTGTTGGACAGGGGAACACTGAAGCTTTCTTT; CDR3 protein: CSVVGQGNTEAFF
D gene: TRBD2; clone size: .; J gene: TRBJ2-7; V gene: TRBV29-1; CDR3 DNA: TGCAGCGCTGAGGTAGCGGGAGGTAACTACGAGCAGTACTTC; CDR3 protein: CSAEVAGGNYEQYF
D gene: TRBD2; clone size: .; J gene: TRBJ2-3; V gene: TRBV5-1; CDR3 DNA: TGCGCCAGCAGCTTGTTTCCTAGCGGGATAGTAGATACGCAGTATTTT; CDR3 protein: CASSLFPSGIVDTQYF
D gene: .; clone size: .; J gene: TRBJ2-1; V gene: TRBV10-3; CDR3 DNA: TGTGCCATCAGTGCCCCCCCCGGAGAGCAGTTCTTC; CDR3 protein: CAISAPPGEQFF
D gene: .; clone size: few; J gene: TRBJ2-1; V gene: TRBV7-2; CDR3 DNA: TGTGCCAGCAGCCCTGTAGGTAGCGCTCAGTTCTTC; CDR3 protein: CASSPVGSAQFF
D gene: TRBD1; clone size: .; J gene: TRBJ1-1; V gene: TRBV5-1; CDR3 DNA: TGCGCCAGCAGCTTGGATAATGGACAGGGCTTCGCTTTCTTT; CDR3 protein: CASSLDNGQGFAFF
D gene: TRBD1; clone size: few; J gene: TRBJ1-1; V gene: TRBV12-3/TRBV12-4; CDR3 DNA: TGTGCCAGCAGTAACCGGGACAGGGCGGCGAACACTGAAGCTTTCTTT; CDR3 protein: CASSNRDRAANTEAFF
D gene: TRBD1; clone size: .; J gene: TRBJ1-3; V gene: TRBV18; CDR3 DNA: TGTGCCAGCTCACCACCGGGGACAGGGCACTCTGGAAACACCATATATTTT; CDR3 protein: CASSPPGTGHSGNTIYF
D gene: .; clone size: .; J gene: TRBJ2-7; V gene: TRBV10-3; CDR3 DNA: TGTGCCATCGGCGGGACCCCCTCGGGGGAGCAGTACTTC; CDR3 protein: CAIGGTPSGEQYF
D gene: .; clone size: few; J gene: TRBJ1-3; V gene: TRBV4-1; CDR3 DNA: TGCGCCAGCAGCCAAGTCGCTGGACAGATGTCTGGAAACACCATATATTTT; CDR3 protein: CASSQVAGQMSGNTIYF
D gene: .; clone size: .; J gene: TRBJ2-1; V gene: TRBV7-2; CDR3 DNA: TGTGCCAGCAGCTTAGACTGGGGGAGTGAGCAGTTCTTC; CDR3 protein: CASSLDWGSEQFF
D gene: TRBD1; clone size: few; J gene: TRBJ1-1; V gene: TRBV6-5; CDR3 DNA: TGTGCCAGCAGTCGGACAGGGGAGGGTGAAGCTTTCTTT; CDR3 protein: CASSRTGEGEAFF
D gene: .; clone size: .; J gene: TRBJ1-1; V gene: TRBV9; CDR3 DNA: TGTGCCAGCAGCAGACAAAGAGAGGCAGGGATTGAGGCTTTCTTT; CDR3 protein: CASSRQREAGIEAFF
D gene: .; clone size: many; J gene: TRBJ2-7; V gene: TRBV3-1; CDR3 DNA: TGTGCCAGCAGCCAAGCGGGTTACCCCTCCTACGAGCAGTACTTC; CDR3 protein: CASSQAGYPSYEQYF
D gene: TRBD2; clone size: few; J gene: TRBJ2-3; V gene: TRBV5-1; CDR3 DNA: TGCGCCAGCAGCCACTTAGCGGGGGCCACAGATACGCAGTATTTT; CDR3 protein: CASSHLAGATDTQYF
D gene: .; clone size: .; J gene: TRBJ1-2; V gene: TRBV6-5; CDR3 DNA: TGTGCCAGCAGTTCGCGGGATAACTATGGCTACACCTTC; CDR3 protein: CASSSRDNYGYTF
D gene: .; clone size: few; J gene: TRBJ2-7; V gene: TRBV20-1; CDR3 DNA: TGCAGTGCTAGTTTCGGAGGGGGCGTTTTTGGATCCTACGAGCAGTACTTC; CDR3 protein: CSASFGGGVFGSYEQYF
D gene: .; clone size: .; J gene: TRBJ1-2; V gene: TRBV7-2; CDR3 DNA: TGTGCTAGGCGTACCGTGGGGTGGGACTATGGCTACACCTTC; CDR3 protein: CARRTVGWDYGYTF
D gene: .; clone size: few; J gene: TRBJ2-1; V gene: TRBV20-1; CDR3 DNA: TGCAGTGCTAGAAATCCCAGGGGCTACAATGAGCAGTTCTTC; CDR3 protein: CSARNPRGYNEQFF
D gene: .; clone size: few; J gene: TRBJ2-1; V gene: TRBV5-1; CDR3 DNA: TGCGCCAGCAGCTTGGTTAGCGGAAACAATGAGCAGTTCTTC; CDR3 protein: CASSLVSGNNEQFF
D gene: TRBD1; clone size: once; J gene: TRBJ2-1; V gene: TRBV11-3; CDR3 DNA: TGTGCCAGCAGCCTGAGGGGGACAGGGGGCCATGAGCAGTTCTTC; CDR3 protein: CASSLRGTGGHEQFF
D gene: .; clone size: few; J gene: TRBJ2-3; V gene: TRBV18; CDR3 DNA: TGTGCCAGCTCACCGAATCTGGTGGATACGCAGTATTTT; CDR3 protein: CASSPNLVDTQYF
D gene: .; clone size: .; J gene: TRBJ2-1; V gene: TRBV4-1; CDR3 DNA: TGCGCCAGCAGCCAAGAACGTGGTGACAATGAGCAGTTCTTC; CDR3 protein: CASSQERGDNEQFF
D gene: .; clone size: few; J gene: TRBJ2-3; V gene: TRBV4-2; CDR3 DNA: TGTGCCAGCAGCCAAGCGGAGACTAGCACAGATACGCAGTATTTT; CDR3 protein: CASSQAETSTDTQYF
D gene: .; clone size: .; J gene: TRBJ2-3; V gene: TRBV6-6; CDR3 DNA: TGTGCCAGCAGTCCCCGTGGTGGCCCCACAGATACGCAGTATTTT; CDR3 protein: CASSPRGGPTDTQYF